This T cell receptor beta chain was found in a study of response to subunit inactivated influenza vaccine. This clonotype was recorded many times. Its target is not known. After removal of 6 bases from V and 3 bases from J, the junction contained 8 bases not matched to a gene. The CDR3 length is 15 residues. Germline lookup yields CDR1 SQVTM and CDR2 ANQGSEA. Study results and caveats: New T cells are recruited in small numbers by each seasonal influenza vaccination, according to the authors' suggestion.

One entry per CDR3 protein results from TCRdb running MiXCR on the RT-PCR reads. The sample lists about 520,000 distinct CDR3 sequences, about 7.2% occurring once. The genes are TRBV29-1 and TRBJ2-3, with 11 nucleotides matching TRBD1. This receptor was identified in a man aged 50 to 69 who received an inactivated influenza vaccine. This specimen consisted of PBMCs from blood, obtained less than 30 months after vaccination. In nucleotides, the CDR3 is TGCAGCGTGGTGGGACAGGGGGTCTGGACAGATACGCAGTATTTT. Encoded protein: CSVVGQGVWTDTQYF.